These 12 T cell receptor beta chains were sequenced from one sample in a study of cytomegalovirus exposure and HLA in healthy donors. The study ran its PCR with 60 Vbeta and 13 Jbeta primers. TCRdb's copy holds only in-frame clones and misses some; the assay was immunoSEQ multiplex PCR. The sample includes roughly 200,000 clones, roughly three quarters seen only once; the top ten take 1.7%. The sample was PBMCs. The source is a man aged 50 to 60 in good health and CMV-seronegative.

This CDR3 is CASSGPGVPSSYEQYF. In nucleotides, the CDR3 is TGCGCCAGCAGCGGGCCCGGGGTCCCTTCCTCCTACGAGCAGTACTTC. The chain combines TRBV5-1 with TRBJ2-7; maybe TRBD2 (5 bases). The V end was cut by 4 bases, the J end by 0 bases, with 17 bases between. The CDR3 loop spans 16 amino acids. The germline V gene encodes CDR1 SGHRS and CDR2 YFSETQ.

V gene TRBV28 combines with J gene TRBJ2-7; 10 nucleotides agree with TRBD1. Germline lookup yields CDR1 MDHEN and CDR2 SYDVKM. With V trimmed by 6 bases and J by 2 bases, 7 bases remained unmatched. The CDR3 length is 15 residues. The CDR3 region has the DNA TGTGCCAGCAGGGGCCCGGGACAGGGGACCTACGAGCAGTACTTC. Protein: CASRGPGQGTYEQYF.

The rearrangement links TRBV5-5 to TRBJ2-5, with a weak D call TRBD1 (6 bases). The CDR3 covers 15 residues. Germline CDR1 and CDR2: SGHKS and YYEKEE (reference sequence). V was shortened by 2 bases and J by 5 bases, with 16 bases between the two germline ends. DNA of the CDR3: TGTGCCAGCAGCTTTCCCGGGACACAGTTCGAGACCCAGTACTTC. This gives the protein CASSFPGTQFETQYF. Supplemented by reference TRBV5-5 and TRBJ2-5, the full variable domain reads DAGVTQSPTHLIKTRGQQVTLRCSPISGHKSVSWYQQVLGQGPQFIFQYYEKEERGRGNFPDRFSARQFPNYSSELNVNALLLGDSALYLCASSFPGTQFETQYFGPGTRLLVL.

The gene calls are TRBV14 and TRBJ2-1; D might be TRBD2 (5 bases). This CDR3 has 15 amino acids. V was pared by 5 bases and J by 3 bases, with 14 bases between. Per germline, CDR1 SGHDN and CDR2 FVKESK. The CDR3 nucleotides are TGTGCCAGCAGCACGGGCGGGCCCAACTACAATGAGCAGTTCTTC. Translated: CASSTGGPNYNEQFF.

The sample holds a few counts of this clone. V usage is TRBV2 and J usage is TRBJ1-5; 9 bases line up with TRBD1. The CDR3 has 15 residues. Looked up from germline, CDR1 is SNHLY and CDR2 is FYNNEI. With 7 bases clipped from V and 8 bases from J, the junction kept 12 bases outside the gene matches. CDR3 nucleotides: TGTGCCAGCAACCAAGAGGGACAGGGTCTAGAGCCCCAGCATTTT. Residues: CASNQEGQGLEPQHF. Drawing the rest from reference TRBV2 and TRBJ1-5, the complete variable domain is EPEVTQTPSHQVTQMGQEVILRCVPISNHLYFYWYRQILGQKVEFLVSFYNNEISEKSEIFDDQFSVERPDGSNFTLKIRSTKLEDSAMYFCASNQEGQGLEPQHFGDGTRLSIL.

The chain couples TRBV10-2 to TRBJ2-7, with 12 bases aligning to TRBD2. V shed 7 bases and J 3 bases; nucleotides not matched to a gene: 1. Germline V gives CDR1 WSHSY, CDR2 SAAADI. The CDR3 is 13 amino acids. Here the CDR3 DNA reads TGCGCCAGCAAGACTAGCGGGAGCTACGAGCAGTACTTC. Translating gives CASKTSGSYEQYF.

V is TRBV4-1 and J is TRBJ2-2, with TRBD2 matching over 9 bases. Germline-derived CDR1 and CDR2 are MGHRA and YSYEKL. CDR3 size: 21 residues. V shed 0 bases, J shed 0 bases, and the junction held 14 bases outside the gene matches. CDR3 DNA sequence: TGCGCCAGCAGCCAAGATAGGTGGAGACTAGCGGAACCACCGAACACCGGGGAGCTGTTTTTT. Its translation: CASSQDRWRLAEPPNTGELFF.

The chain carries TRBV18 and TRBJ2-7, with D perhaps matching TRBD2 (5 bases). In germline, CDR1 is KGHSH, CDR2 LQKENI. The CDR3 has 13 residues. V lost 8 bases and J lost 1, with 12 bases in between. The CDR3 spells CASQDLLSYEQYF. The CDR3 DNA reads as TGTGCCAGCCAGGACTTACTTTCCTACGAGCAGTACTTC.

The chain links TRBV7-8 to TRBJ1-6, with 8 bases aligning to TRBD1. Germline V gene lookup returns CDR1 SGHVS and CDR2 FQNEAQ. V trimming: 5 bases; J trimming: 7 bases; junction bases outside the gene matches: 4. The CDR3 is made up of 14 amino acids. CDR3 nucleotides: TGTGCCAGCAGCATGGACAGGGCGAATTCACCCCTCCACTTT. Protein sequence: CASSMDRANSPLHF.

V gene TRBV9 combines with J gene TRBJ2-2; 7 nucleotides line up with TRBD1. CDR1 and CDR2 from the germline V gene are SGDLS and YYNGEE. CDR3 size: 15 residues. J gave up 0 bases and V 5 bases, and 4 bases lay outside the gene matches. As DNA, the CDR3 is TGTGCCAGCAGTAGGGACAGTACGAACACCGGGGAGCTGTTTTTT. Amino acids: CASSRDSTNTGELFF. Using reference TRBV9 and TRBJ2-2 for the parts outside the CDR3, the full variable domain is DSGVTQTPKHLITATGQRVTLRCSPRSGDLSVYWYQQSLDQGLQFLIQYYNGEERAKGNILERFSAQQFPDLHSELNLSSLELGDSALYFCASSRDSTNTGELFFGEGSRLTVL.

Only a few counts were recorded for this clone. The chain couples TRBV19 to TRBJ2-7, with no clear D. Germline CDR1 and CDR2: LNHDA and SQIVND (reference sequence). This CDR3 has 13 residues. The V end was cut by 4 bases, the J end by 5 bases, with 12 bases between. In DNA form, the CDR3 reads TGTGCCAGTAGTAGGTCTAACCCGGACGAGCAGTACTTC. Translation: CASSRSNPDEQYF. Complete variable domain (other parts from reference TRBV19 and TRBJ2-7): DGGITQSPKYLFRKEGQNVTLSCEQNLNHDAMYWYRQDPGQGLRLIYYSQIVNDFQKGDIAEGYSVSREKKESFPLTVTSAQKNPTAFYLCASSRSNPDEQYFGPGTRLTVT.

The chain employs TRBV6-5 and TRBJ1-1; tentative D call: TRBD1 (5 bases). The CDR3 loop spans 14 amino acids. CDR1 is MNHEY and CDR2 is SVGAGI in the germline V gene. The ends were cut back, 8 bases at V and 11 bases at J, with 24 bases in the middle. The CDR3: CASEPGPGPEAAFF. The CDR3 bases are TGTGCCAGCGAACCAGGGCCGGGCCCCGAGGCCGCTTTCTTT.